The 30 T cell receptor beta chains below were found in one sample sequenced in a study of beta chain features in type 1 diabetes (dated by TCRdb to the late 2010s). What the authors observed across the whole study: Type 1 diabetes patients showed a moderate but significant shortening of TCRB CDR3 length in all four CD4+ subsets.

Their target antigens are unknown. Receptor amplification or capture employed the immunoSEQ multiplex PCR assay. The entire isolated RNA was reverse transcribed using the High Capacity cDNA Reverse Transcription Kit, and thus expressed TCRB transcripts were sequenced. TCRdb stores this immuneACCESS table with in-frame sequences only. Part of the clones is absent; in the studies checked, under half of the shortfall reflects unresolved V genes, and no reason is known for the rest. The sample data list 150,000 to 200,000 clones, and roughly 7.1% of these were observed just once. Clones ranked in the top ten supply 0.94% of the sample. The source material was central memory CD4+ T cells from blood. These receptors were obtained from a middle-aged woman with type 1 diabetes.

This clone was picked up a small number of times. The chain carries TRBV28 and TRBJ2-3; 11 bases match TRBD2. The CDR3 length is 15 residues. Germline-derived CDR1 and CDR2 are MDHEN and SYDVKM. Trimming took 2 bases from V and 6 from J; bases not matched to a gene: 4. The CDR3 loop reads CASSLASGGRDTQYF. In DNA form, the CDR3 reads TGTGCCAGCAGTTTAGCTAGCGGGGGGCGGGATACGCAGTATTTT. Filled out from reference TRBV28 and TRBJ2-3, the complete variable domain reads DVKVTQSSRYLVKRTGEKVFLECVQDMDHENMFWYRQDPGLGLRLIYFSYDVKMKEKGDIPEGYSVSREKKERFSLILESASTNQTSMYLCASSLASGGRDTQYFGPGTRLTVL.

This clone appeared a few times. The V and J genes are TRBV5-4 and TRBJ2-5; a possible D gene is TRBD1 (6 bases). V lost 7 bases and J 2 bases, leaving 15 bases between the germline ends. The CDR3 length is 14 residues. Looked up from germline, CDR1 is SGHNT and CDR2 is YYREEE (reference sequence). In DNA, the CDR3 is TGTGCCAGCGGCGCTAAGGGGGTACAAGAGACCCAGTACTTC. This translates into CASGAKGVQETQYF.

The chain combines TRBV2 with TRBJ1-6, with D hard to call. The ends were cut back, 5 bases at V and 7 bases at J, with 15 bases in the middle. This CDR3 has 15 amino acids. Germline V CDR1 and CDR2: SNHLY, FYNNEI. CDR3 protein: CASSIISGPNSPLHF. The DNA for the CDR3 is TGTGCCAGCAGTATCATCAGCGGCCCCAATTCACCCCTCCACTTT. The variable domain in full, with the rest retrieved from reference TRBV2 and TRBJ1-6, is EPEVTQTPSHQVTQMGQEVILRCVPISNHLYFYWYRQILGQKVEFLVSFYNNEISEKSEIFDDQFSVERPDGSNFTLKIRSTKLEDSAMYFCASSIISGPNSPLHFGNGTRLTVT.

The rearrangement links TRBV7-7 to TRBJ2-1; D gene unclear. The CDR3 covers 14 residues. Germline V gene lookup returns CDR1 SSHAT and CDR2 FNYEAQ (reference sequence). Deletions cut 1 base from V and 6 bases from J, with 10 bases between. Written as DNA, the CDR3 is TGTGCCAGCAGCTTAGGGGTACAGAGCAATGAGCAGTTCTTC. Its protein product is CASSLGVQSNEQFF.

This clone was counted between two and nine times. The CDR3 sequence is CASSSVTVYEQYF. The CDR3 DNA follows: TGTGCCAGCAGTTCCGTAACAGTCTACGAGCAGTACTTC. V and J are TRBV6-5 and TRBJ2-7, with no clear D. The germline gives CDR1 MNHEY, CDR2 SVGAGI. The CDR3 has 13 residues. Trimming took 4 bases from V and 3 from J, leaving 10 bases between them.

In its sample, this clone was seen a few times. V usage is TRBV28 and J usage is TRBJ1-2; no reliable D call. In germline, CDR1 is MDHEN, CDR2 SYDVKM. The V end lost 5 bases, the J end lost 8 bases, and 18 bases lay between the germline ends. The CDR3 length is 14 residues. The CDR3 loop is CASSPGPRAGGYTF. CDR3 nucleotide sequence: TGTGCCAGCAGTCCGGGCCCTCGGGCGGGAGGCTACACCTTC.

CDR3 nucleotides: TGCAGCGTCTCGGGACTAGCGGTCAGCTCCTACAATGAGCAGTTCTTC. It yields the protein CSVSGLAVSSYNEQFF. The chain uses TRBV29-1 and TRBJ2-1; 11 bases align to TRBD2. This CDR3 has 16 amino acids. Germline CDR1 SQVTM, CDR2 ANQGSEA. The ends lost 6 bases at V and 0 bases at J; junction bases unmatched: 7.

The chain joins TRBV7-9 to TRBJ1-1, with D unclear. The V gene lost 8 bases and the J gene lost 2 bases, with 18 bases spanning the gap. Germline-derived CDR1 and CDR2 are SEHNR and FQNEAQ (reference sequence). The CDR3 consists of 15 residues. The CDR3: CASSLSGRLNTEAFF. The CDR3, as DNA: TGTGCCAGCTCCTTGAGCGGCAGGCTCAACACTGAAGCTTTCTTT.

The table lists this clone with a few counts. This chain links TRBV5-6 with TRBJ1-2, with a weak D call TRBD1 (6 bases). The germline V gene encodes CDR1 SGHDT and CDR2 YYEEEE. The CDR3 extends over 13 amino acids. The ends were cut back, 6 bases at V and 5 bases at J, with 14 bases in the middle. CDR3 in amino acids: CASTFPGEYGYTF. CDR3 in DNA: TGTGCCAGCACCTTCCCAGGGGAATATGGCTACACCTTC.

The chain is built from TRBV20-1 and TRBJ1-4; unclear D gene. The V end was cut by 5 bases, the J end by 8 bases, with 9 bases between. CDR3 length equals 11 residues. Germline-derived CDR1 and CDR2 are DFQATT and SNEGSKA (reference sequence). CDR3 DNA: TGCAGTGCTGGCCGAGGGGAAAAACTGTTTTTT. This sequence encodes CSAGRGEKLFF.

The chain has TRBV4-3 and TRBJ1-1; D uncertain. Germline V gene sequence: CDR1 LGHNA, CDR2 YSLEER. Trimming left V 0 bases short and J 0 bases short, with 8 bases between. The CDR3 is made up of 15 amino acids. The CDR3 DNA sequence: TGCGCCAGCAGCCAAGATTCGGCGGTGAACACTGAAGCTTTCTTT. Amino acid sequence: CASSQDSAVNTEAFF.

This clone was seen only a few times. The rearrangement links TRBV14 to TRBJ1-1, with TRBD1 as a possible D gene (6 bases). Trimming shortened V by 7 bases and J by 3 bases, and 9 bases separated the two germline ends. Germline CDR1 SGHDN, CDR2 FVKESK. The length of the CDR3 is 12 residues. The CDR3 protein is CASTQGHTEAFF. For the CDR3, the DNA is TGTGCCAGCACCCAGGGGCACACTGAAGCTTTCTTT.

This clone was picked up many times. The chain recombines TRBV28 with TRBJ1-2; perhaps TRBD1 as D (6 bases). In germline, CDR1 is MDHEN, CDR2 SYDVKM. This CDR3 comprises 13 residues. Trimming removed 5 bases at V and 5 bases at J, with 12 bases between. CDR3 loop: CASSQDRLYGYTF. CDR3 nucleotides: TGTGCCAGCAGTCAGGACAGACTATATGGCTACACCTTC.

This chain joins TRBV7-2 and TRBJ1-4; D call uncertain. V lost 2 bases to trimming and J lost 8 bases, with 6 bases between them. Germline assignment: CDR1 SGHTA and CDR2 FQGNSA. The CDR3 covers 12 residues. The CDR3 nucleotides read TGTGCCAGCAGCTTAATGGGCGAAAAACTGTTTTTT. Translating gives CASSLMGEKLFF.

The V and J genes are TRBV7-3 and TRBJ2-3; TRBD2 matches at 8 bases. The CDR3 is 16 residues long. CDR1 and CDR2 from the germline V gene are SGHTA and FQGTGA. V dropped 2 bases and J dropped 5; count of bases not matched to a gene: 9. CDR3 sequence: CASSLVSGGSGDTQYF. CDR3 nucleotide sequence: TGTGCCAGCAGCTTAGTCAGCGGGGGCTCGGGAGATACGCAGTATTTT.

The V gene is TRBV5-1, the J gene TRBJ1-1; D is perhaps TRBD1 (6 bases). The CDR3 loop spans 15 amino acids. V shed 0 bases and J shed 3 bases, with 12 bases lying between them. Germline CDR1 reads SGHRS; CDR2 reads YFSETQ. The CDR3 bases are TGCGCCAGCAGCTTGGTGGCAGGGGCTGACACTGAAGCTTTCTTT. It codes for CASSLVAGADTEAFF.

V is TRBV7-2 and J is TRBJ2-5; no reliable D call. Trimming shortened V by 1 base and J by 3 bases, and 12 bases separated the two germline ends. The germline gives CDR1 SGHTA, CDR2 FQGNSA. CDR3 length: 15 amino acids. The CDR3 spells CASSLDGRREETQYF. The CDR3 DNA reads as TGTGCCAGCAGCTTAGACGGCAGGCGAGAAGAGACCCAGTACTTC.

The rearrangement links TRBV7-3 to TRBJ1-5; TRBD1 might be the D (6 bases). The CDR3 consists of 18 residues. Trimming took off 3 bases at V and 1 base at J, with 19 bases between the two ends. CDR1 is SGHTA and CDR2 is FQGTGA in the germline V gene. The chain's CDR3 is CASSFLTAWGQSNQPQHF. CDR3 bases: TGTGCCAGCAGCTTTTTAACCGCGTGGGGACAAAGCAATCAGCCCCAGCATTTT. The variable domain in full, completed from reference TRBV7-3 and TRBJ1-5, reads GAGVSQTPSNKVTEKGKYVELRCDPISGHTALYWYRQSLGQGPEFLIYFQGTGAADDSGLPNDRFFAVRPEGSVSTLKIQRTERGDSAVYLCASSFLTAWGQSNQPQHFGDGTRLSIL.

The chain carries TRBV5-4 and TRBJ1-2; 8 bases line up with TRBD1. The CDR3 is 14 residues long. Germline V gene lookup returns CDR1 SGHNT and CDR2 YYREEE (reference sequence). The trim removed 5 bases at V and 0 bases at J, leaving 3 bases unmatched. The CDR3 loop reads CASRLTGANYGYTF. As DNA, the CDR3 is TGTGCCAGCAGGCTGACAGGGGCTAACTATGGCTACACCTTC.

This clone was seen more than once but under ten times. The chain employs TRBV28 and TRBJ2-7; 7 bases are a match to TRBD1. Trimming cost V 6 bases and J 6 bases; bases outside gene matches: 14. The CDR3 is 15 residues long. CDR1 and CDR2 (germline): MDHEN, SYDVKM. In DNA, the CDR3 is TGTGCCAGCAGCCAAAAGACAGGGTATGAAGGCGAGCAGTACTTC. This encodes CASSQKTGYEGEQYF. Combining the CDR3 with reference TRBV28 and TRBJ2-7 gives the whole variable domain DVKVTQSSRYLVKRTGEKVFLECVQDMDHENMFWYRQDPGLGLRLIYFSYDVKMKEKGDIPEGYSVSREKKERFSLILESASTNQTSMYLCASSQKTGYEGEQYFGPGTRLTVT.

This CDR3 reads CASSPPRRGYYNEQFF. In DNA form, the CDR3 reads TGTGCCAGCAGCCCACCTAGAAGGGGGTACTACAATGAGCAGTTCTTC. The chain links TRBV14 to TRBJ2-1; D perhaps matches TRBD1 (6 bases). V shed 4 bases and J shed 3 bases, with 16 bases lying between them. This CDR3 spans 16 amino acids. Germline V gene lookup returns CDR1 SGHDN and CDR2 FVKESK.

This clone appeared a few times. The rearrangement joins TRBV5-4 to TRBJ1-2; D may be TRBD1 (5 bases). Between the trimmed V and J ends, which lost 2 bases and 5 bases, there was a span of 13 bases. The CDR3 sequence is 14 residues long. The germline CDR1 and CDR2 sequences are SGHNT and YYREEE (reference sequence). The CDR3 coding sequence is TGTGCCAGCAGCTTCGATAGGGGCATGTATGGCTACACCTTC. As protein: CASSFDRGMYGYTF.

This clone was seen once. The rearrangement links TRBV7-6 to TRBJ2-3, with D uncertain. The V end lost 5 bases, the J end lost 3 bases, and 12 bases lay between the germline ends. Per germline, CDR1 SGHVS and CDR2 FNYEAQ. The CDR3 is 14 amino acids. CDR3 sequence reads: CASSQTPGTDTQYF. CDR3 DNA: TGTGCCAGCAGCCAGACGCCCGGGACAGATACGCAGTATTTT.

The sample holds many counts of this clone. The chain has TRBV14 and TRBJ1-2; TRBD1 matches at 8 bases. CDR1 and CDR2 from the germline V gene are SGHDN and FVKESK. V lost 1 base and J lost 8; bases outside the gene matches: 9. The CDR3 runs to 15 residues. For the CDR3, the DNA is TGTGCCAGCAGCCAAGCCTACCGGGACAGGCGCGGCTACACCTTC. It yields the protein CASSQAYRDRRGYTF.

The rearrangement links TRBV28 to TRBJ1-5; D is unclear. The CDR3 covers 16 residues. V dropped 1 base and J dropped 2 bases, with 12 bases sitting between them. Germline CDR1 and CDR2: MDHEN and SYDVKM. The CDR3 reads CASSLSQGTGNQPQHF. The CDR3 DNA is TGTGCCAGCAGTTTATCCCAAGGCACAGGCAATCAGCCCCAGCATTTT.

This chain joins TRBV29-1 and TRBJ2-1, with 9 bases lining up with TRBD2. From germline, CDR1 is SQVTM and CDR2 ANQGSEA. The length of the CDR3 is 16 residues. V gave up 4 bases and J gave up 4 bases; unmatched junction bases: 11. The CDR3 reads CSVVPSGGSIYNEQFF. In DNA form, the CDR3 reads TGCAGCGTTGTGCCCAGCGGGGGGTCCATATACAATGAGCAGTTCTTC.

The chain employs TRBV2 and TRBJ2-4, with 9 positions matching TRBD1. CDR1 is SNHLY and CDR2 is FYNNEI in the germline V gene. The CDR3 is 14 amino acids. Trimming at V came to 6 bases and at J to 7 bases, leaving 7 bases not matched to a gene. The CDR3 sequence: CASRLQGARNIQYF. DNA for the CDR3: TGTGCCAGCAGACTACAGGGGGCGAGGAACATTCAGTACTTC. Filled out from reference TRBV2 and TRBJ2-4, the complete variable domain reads EPEVTQTPSHQVTQMGQEVILRCVPISNHLYFYWYRQILGQKVEFLVSFYNNEISEKSEIFDDQFSVERPDGSNFTLKIRSTKLEDSAMYFCASRLQGARNIQYFGAGTRLSVL.

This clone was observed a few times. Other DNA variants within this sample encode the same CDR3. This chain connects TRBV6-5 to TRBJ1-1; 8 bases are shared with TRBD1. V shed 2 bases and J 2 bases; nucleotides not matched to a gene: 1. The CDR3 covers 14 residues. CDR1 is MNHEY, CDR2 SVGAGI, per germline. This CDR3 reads CASSYDRGNTEAFF. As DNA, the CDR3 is TGTGCCAGCAGTTACGACAGGGGTAACACTGAAGCTTTCTTT.

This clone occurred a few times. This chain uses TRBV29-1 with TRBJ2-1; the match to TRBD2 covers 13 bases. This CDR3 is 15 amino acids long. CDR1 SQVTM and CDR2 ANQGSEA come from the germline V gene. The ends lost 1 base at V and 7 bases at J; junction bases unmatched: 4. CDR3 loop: CSVEGLLAGGNEQFF. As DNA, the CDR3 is TGCAGCGTTGAAGGACTACTAGCGGGGGGGAATGAGCAGTTCTTC.

CDR3 region: CASSLDQGTNVLTF. CDR3 sequence (DNA): TGTGCCAGCAGCTTGGACCAGGGTACCAACGTCCTGACTTTC. The chain has TRBV7-2 and TRBJ2-6, with a tentative D call TRBD1 (5 bases). Germline CDR1 and CDR2: SGHTA and FQGNSA. Between the trimmed V and J ends, which lost 3 bases and 8 bases, there was a span of 11 bases. CDR3 length equals 14 residues.